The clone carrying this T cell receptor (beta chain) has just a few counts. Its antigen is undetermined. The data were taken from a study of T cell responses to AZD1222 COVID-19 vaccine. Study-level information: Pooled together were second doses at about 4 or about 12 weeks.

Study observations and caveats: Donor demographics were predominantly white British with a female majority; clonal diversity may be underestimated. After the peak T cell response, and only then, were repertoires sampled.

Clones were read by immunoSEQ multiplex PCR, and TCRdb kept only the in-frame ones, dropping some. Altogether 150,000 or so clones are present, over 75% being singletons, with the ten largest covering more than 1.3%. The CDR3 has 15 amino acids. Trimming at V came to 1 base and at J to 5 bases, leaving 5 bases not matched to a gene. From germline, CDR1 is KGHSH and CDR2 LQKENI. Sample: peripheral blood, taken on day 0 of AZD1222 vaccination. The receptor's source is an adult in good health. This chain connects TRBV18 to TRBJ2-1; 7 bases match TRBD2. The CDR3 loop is CASSPRDGGNNEQFF. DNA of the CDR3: TGTGCCAGCTCACCACGCGACGGGGGGAACAATGAGCAGTTCTTC.